This TCR beta chain emerged from a study of blood T cell repertoires in COVID-19. Data came from immunoSEQ multiplex PCR; TCRdb stores just in-frame clones and leaves some out. The sample consists of about 140,000 clones, 85% to 90% of them appearing once. This clone was observed once. CDR3 length equals 13 residues. Germline lookup yields CDR1 LNHDA and CDR2 SQIVND (reference sequence). With 9 bases clipped from V and 0 bases from J, the junction kept 2 bases outside the gene matches. This TCR was recovered from a woman over 75 with acute or convalescent COVID-19. V and J are TRBV19 and TRBJ2-1, with TRBD1 identical over 7 bases. The sample consisted of peripheral blood. DNA for the CDR3: TGTGCCAGCCGGGACAGCTCCTACAATGAGCAGTTCTTC. Translation: CASRDSSYNEQFF.